A few counts support the clone carrying this T cell receptor (beta chain). The antigen is unknown. 13 Jbeta primers and 60 Vbeta primers were used for the PCR. Clones were sequenced by immunoSEQ multiplex PCR, and TCRdb holds only the in-frame ones, with some missing. The sample records some 150,000 clones, roughly 62% being singletons. This sample is part of a study of cytomegalovirus exposure and HLA in healthy donors. Broader study findings: A later analysis revealed that TCR association rates differed between HLA loci, peaking at DRB1 and bottoming out at HLA-C. According to a later analysis, donors in an Asian-associated ancestry cluster reportedly had fewer N-insertions than the approximately 730-donor mean.

The CDR3 is 13 amino acids. Germline V gene lookup returns CDR1 MNHNS and CDR2 SASEGT. Trimming pared 5 bases from V and 5 bases from J, leaving 11 bases between. Sequenced sample: PBMCs. The receptor was derived from a man in his 60s in good health and CMV-seronegative. V is TRBV6-1 and J is TRBJ2-3; weak D call: TRBD2 (6 bases). The CDR3 bases are TGTGCCAGCAGTACTAGCAACTTAGATACGCAGTATTTT. Translated: CASSTSNLDTQYF.